The 7 T cell receptor beta chains listed next were all sequenced from one sample in a study of blood T cell repertoires in COVID-19. Sequencing was performed with immunoSEQ multiplex PCR; in TCRdb, only in-frame clones are kept and a portion is missing. The sample holds some 150,000 clones, less than 90% seen once. The specimen was peripheral blood. The receptors shown here come from a woman between 65 and 79 years old with acute or convalescent COVID-19.

This clone was counted only a few times. The chain employs TRBV6-6 and TRBJ2-3, with 9 bases lining up with TRBD1. V dropped 7 bases and J dropped 5; count of bases not matched to a gene: 4. This CDR3 contains 13 residues. Germline values: CDR1 MNHNY, CDR2 SVGAGI (reference sequence). The chain's CDR3 is CASTQGAEDTQYF. Here the CDR3 DNA reads TGTGCCAGCACACAGGGGGCGGAAGATACGCAGTATTTT.

The chain combines TRBV18 with TRBJ1-2, with 7 bases lining up with TRBD1. Trimming removed 3 bases from V and 3 bases from J; junction bases left unmatched: 10. Germline V gene sequence: CDR1 KGHSH, CDR2 LQKENI. This CDR3 region has 16 residues. The CDR3 sequence is CASSPFRDSRDYGYTF. In DNA form, the CDR3 reads TGTGCCAGCTCACCCTTCCGGGACAGCCGAGACTATGGCTACACCTTC. The whole variable domain, filled in from reference TRBV18 and TRBJ1-2, reads NAGVMQNPRHLVRRRGQEARLRCSPMKGHSHVYWYRQLPEEGLKFMVYLQKENIIDESGMPKERFSAEFPKEGPSILRIQQVVRGDSAAYFCASSPFRDSRDYGYTFGSGTRLTVV.

This sequence joins TRBV5-5 and TRBJ1-5; unclear D gene. Deletions cut 1 base from V and 1 base from J, with 3 bases between. Germline CDR1 and CDR2: SGHKS and YYEKEE (reference sequence). The CDR3 extends over 13 amino acids. As DNA, the CDR3 is TGTGCCAGCAGCTTGCTCAGCAATCAGCCCCAGCATTTT. The encoded protein is CASSLLSNQPQHF.

This clone has just one count. J is TRBJ1-2 and V is TRBV6-2 or TRBV6-3; 8 bases agree with TRBD1. The germline V gene encodes CDR1 MNHEY and CDR2 SVGEGT. CDR3 size: 13 residues. V shed 10 bases, J shed 4 bases, and the junction held 8 bases outside the gene matches. The DNA of the CDR3 is TGTGCCATCAGCGGACAGGGAGGCTATGGCTACACCTTC. It specifies CAISGQGGYGYTF.

The sample holds one count of this clone. The chain recombines TRBV5-5 with TRBJ1-6; D may be TRBD1 (6 bases). CDR1 and CDR2 from the germline V gene are SGHKS and YYEKEE (reference sequence). The CDR3 totals 16 residues. Trimming took 2 bases from V and 7 from J, leaving 16 bases between them. The CDR3 DNA reads TGTGCCAGCAGCTTTCAACTTGGACAGATGAATTCACCCCTCCACTTT. It encodes CASSFQLGQMNSPLHF.

This clone has more than one count but fewer than ten. V and J are TRBV2 and TRBJ1-4; 8 nucleotides line up with TRBD1. The CDR3 runs 14 residues. The germline V gene encodes CDR1 SNHLY and CDR2 FYNNEI. J was trimmed by 6 bases and V by 5 bases; bases with no gene match: 5. CDR3: CASSPDRGDEKLFF. The CDR3 bases are TGTGCCAGCAGTCCCGACAGGGGCGATGAAAAACTGTTTTTT. Filled out from reference TRBV2 and TRBJ1-4, the complete variable domain reads EPEVTQTPSHQVTQMGQEVILRCVPISNHLYFYWYRQILGQKVEFLVSFYNNEISEKSEIFDDQFSVERPDGSNFTLKIRSTKLEDSAMYFCASSPDRGDEKLFFGSGTQLSVL.

This CDR3 is CASSPADSGEQFF. The CDR3 DNA reads as TGCGCCAGCAGCCCCGCCGACTCTGGTGAGCAGTTCTTC. The chain combines TRBV5-1 with TRBJ2-1; unclear D gene. CDR3 length: 13 residues. V was pared by 4 bases and J by 9 bases, with 14 bases between. Germline loops: CDR1 SGHRS, CDR2 YFSETQ.